This T cell receptor beta chain was sequenced for a study of blood T cell repertoires in COVID-19. Across the study: From the United States, Italy and Spain came samples of acute and convalescent COVID-19. The cDNA or gDNA used as material had been derived from T cells, B-cell-depleted T cells, or PBMCs.

The ends were cut back, 4 bases at V and 2 bases at J, with 9 bases in the middle. In germline, CDR1 is KGHSH, CDR2 LQKENI. The CDR3 loop spans 14 amino acids. Authors' analysis steps: Quantification of nucleated cells was approximated via reference gene primer amplification. Sequencing was performed with immunoSEQ multiplex PCR; in TCRdb, only in-frame clones are kept and a portion is missing. V and J calls and clone size are given by that table; D and trimming were obtained from the DNA. The sample lists hundreds of thousands of clones, around 85% occurring once. The receptor was isolated from a human donor in a cohort sampled during active COVID-19. The chain links TRBV18 to TRBJ1-5; weak D call: TRBD1 (6 bases). The material sequenced was peripheral blood. Here the CDR3 reads CASSQQGGNQPQHF. CDR3 nucleotides: TGTGCCAGCTCACAACAGGGAGGCAATCAGCCCCAGCATTTT.